This TCR beta chain was observed in a study of T cells after yellow fever vaccination. Study background: Researchers used SMART-Seq v4 Ultra Low Input to prepare fractions that had low cell numbers. Study-level findings and limits: Booster sampling recovered most clones from primary vaccination (roughly 97% CD4, approximately 90% CD8). On re-exposure, the response was weaker but peaked faster, at day 5 versus 15.

Conversion of TCR transcripts into cDNA relied on 5'RACE template switching, which added a universal primer site and UMIs. TCRdb re-called the 5' RACE reads through MiXCR, storing one row per CDR3 protein. The table lists just under 600,000 distinct CDR3 sequences, approximately 12% of them singletons. In its sample, this clonotype was seen many times. The antigen remains unidentified. Germline V CDR1 and CDR2: DFQATT, SNEGSKA (reference sequence). The CDR3 extends over 15 amino acids. V lost 0 bases to trimming and J lost 4 bases; unmatched junction nucleotides: 1. The source of this sequence is a man in his thirties or forties who received the YFV17D yellow fever vaccine. Sequences were derived from PBMCs, sampled on the day of the yellow fever booster vaccination. This chain connects TRBV20-1 to TRBJ2-7, with TRBD2 matching 15 bases. The CDR3 region has the DNA TGCAGTGCTAGAGAGGGACTAGCGGGAGGATACGAGCAGTACTTC. Protein: CSAREGLAGGYEQYF.